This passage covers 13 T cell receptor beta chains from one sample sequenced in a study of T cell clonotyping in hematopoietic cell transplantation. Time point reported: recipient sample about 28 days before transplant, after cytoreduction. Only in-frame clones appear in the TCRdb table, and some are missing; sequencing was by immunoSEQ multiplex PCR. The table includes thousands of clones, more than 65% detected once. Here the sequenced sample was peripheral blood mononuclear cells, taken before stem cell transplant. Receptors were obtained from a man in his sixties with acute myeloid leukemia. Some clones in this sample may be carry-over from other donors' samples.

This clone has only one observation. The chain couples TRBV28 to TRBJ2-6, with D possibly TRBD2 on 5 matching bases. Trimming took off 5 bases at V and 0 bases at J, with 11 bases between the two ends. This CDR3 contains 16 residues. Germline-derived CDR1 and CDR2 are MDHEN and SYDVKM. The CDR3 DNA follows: TGTGCCAGCAGTGGACTTTTGATCTCTGGGGCCAACGTCCTGACTTTC. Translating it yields CASSGLLISGANVLTF.

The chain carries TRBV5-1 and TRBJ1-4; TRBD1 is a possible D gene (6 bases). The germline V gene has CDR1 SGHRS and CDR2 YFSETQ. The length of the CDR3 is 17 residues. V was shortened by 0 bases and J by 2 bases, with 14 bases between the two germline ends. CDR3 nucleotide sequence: TGCGCCAGCAGCTTGGTGCCCCGGACAGACACTAATGAAAAACTGTTTTTT. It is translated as CASSLVPRTDTNEKLFF.

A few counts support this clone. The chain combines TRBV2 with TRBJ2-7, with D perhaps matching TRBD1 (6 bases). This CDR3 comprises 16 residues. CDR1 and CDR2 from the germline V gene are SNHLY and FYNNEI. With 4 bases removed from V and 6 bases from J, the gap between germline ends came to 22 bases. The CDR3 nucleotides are TGTGCCAGCAGTGTCCGGGACGGGGCAGGGGTTGTCGAGCAGTACTTC. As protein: CASSVRDGAGVVEQYF.

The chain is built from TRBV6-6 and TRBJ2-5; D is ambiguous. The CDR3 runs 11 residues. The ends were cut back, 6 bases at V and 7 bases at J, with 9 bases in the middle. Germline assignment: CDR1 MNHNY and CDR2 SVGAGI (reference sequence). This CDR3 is CASRGTWTQYF. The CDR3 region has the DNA TGTGCCAGCAGGGGAACCTGGACCCAGTACTTC.

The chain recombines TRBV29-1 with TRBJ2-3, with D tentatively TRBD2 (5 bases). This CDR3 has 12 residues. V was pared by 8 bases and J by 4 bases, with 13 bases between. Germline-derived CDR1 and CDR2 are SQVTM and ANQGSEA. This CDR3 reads CSTQELADTQYF. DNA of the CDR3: TGCAGCACTCAGGAACTAGCAGATACGCAGTATTTT.

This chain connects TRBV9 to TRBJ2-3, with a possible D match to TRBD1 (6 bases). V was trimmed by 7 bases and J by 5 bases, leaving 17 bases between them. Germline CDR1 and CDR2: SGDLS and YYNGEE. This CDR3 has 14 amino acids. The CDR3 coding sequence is TGTGCCAGCGCCATCCACAGGGTTGGAGATACGCAGTATTTT. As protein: CASAIHRVGDTQYF. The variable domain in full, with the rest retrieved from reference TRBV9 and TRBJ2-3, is DSGVTQTPKHLITATGQRVTLRCSPRSGDLSVYWYQQSLDQGLQFLIQYYNGEERAKGNILERFSAQQFPDLHSELNLSSLELGDSALYFCASAIHRVGDTQYFGPGTRLTVL.

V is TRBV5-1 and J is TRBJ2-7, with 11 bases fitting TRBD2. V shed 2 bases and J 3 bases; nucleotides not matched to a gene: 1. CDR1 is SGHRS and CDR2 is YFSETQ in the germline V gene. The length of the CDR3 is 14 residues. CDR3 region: CASSLGTSGYEQYF. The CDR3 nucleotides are TGCGCCAGCAGCTTAGGGACTAGCGGCTACGAGCAGTACTTC. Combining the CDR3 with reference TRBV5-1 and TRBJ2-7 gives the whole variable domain KAGVTQTPRYLIKTRGQQVTLSCSPISGHRSVSWYQQTPGQGLQFLFEYFSETQRNKGNFPGRFSGRQFSNSRSEMNVSTLELGDSALYLCASSLGTSGYEQYFGPGTRLTVT.

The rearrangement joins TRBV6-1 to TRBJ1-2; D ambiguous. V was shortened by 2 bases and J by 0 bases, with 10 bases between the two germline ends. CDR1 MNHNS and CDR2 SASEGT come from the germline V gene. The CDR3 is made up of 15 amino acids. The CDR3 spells CASSERYSANYGYTF. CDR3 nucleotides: TGTGCCAGCAGTGAAAGGTACAGCGCTAACTATGGCTACACCTTC.

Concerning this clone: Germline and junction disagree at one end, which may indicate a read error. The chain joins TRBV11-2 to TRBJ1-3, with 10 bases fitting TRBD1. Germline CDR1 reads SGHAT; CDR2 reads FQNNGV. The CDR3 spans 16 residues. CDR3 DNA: TGTGCCAGCAGCCCAAAGGACAGGGGGACTGGGAACACCATATATTTT. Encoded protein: CASSPKDRGTGNTIYF.

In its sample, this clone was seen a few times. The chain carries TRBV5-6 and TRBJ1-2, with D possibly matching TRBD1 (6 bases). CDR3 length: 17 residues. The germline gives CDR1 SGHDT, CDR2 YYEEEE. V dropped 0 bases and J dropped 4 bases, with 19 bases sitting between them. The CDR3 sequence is CASSLARGGGLGYGYTF. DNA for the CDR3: TGTGCCAGCAGCTTGGCCAGGGGAGGCGGTCTAGGCTATGGCTACACCTTC.

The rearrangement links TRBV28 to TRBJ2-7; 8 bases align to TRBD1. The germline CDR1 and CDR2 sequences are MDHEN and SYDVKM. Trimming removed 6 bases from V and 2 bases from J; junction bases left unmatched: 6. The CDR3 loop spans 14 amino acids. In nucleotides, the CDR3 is TGTGCCAGCAGCCCCGAGACAGGGGCCTACGAGCAGTACTTC. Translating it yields CASSPETGAYEQYF.

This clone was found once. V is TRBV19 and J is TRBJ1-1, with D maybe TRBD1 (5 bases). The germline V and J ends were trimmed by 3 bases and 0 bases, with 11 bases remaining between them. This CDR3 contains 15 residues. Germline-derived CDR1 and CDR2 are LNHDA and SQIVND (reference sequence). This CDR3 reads CASSMIQGLNTEAFF. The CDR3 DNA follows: TGTGCCAGTAGTATGATTCAGGGACTGAACACTGAAGCTTTCTTT.

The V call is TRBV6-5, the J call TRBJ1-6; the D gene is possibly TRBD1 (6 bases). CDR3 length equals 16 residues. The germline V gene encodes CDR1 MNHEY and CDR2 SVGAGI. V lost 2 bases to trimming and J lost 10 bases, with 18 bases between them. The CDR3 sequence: CASSYGGTGAASPLHF. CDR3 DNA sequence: TGTGCCAGCAGTTACGGGGGAACGGGGGCGGCCTCACCCCTCCACTTT.